This T cell receptor beta chain was found in a study of regulatory T cells in long-lasting Graves disease. This clonotype was seen many times. Sample time point: persistent/refractory GD, antithyroid drugs over 5 years with positive TRAb. The TCR library was made from RNA that had been extracted from PBMCs in TRIzol. The length of the CDR3 is 12 residues. The V end lost 5 bases, the J end lost 7 bases, and 15 bases lay between the germline ends. CDR1 is DFQATT, CDR2 SNEGSKA, per germline (reference sequence). Arm-PCR with iRepertoire HTBI primers amplified the CDR3 regions for these TCR beta libraries. One entry per CDR3 protein, called by TCRdb with MiXCR from the multiplex PCR reads. The sample lists roughly 500,000 distinct CDR3 sequences, 20% occurring once.

This receptor was identified in a female donor with Graves disease. The sequencing here drew on peripheral blood mononuclear cells (PBMCs), taken when the disease was refractory, from a patient treated with antithyroid drugs. The V call is TRBV20-1, the J call TRBJ2-7, with a possible D match to TRBD2 (5 bases). The CDR3 here is CSAGRLLREQYF. The DNA of the CDR3 is TGCAGTGCTGGCCGACTACTGAGGGAGCAGTACTTC.